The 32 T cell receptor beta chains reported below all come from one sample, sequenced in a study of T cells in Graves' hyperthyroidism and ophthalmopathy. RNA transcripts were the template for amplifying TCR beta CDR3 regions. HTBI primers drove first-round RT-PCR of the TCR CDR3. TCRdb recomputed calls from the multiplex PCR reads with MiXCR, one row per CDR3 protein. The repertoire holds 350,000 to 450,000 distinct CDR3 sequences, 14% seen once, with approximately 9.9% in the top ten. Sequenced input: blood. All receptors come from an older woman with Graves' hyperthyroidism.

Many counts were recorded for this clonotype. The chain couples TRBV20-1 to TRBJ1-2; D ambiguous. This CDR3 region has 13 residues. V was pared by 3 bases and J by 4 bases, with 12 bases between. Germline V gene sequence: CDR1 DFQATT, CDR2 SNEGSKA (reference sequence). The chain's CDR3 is CSAREEISYGYTF. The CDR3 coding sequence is TGCAGTGCTAGGGAAGAAATTTCCTATGGCTACACCTTC.

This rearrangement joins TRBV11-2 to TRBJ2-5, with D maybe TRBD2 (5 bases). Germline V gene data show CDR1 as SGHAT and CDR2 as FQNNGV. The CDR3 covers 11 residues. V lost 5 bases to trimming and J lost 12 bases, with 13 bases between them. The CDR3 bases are TGTGCCAGCAGCCGGGATGGGTCCAAGTACTTC. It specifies CASSRDGSKYF.

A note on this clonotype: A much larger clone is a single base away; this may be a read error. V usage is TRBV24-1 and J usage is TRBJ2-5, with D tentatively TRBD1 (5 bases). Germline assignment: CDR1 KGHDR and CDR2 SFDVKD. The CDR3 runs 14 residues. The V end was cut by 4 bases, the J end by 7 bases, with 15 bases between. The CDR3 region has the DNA TGTGCCACCAGTGACCCGGACACGCCCGGGACCCAGTACTTC. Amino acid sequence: CATSDPDTPGTQYF.

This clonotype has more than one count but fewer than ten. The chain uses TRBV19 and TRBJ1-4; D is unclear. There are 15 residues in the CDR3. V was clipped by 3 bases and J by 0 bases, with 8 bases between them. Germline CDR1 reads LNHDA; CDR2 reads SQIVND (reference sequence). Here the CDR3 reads CASSISSATNEKLFF. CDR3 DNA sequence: TGTGCCAGTAGTATTAGCAGCGCAACTAATGAAAAACTGTTTTTT.

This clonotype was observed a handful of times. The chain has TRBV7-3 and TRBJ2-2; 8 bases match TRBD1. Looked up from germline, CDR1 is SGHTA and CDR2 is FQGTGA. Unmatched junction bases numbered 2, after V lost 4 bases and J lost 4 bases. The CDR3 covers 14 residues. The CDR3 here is CASSWTGPTGELFF. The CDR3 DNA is TGTGCCAGCAGCTGGACAGGGCCCACCGGGGAGCTGTTTTTT.

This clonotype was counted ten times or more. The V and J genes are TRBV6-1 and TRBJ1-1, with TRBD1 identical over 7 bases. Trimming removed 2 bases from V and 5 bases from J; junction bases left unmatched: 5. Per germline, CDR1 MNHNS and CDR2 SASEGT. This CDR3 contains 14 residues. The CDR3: CASSEHRGGTEAFF. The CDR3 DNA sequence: TGTGCCAGCAGTGAACACAGGGGAGGGACTGAAGCTTTCTTT.

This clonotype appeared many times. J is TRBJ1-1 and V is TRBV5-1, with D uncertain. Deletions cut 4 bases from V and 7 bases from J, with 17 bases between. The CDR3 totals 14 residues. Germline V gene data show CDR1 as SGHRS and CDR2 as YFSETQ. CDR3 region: CASSLVGSGGEAFF. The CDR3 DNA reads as TGCGCCAGCAGCCTGGTCGGGTCGGGCGGTGAAGCTTTCTTT.

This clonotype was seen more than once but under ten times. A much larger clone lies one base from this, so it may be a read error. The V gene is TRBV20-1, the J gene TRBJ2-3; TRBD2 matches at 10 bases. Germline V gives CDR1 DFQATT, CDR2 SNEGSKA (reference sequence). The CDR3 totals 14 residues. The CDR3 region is CSAQGLAVTNTQYF. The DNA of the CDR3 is TGCAGTGCTCAAGGACTAGCGGTCACAAATACGCAGTATTTT.

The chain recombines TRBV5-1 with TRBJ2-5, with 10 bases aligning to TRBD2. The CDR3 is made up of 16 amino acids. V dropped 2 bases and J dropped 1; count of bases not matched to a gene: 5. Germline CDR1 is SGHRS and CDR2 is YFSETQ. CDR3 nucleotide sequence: TGCGCCAGCAGCTTTAGCGGGAGGCGACCCCAAGAGACCCAGTACTTC. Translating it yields CASSFSGRRPQETQYF. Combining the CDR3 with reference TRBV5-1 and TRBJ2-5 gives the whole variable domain KAGVTQTPRYLIKTRGQQVTLSCSPISGHRSVSWYQQTPGQGLQFLFEYFSETQRNKGNFPGRFSGRQFSNSRSEMNVSTLELGDSALYLCASSFSGRRPQETQYFGPGTRLLVL.

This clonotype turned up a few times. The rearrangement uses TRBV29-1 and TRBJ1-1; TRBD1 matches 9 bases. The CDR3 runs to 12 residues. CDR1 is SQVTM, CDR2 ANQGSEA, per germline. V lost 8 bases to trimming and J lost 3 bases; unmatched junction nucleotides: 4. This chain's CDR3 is CSPDRGDTEAFF. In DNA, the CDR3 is TGCAGCCCAGACAGGGGGGACACTGAAGCTTTCTTT.

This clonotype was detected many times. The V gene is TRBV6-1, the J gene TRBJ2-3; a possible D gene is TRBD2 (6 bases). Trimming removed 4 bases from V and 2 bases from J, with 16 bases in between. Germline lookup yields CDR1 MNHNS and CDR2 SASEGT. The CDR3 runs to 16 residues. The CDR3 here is CASSVLSGLATDTQYF. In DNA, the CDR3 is TGTGCCAGCAGTGTGCTTAGCGGTCTAGCCACAGATACGCAGTATTTT.

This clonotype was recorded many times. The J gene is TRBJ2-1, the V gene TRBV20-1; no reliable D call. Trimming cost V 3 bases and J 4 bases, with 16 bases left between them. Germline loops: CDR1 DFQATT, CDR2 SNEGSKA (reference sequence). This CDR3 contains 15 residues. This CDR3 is CSARVGGGPYNEQFF. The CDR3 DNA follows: TGCAGTGCTAGGGTGGGCGGCGGACCATACAATGAGCAGTTCTTC.

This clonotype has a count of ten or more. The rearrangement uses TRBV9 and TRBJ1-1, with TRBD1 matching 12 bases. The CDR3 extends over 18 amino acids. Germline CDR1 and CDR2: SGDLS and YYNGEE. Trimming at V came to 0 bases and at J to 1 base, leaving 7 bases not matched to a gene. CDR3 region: CASSVVTGQGAPNTEAFF. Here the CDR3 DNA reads TGTGCCAGCAGCGTAGTCACGGGACAGGGGGCCCCGAACACTGAAGCTTTCTTT.

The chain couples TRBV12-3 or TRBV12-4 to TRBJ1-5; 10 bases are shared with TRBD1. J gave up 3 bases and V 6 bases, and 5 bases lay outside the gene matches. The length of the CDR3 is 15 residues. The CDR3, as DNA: TGTGCCAGCAGCGGGACAGGGGCATTCAATCAGCCCCAGCATTTT. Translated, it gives CASSGTGAFNQPQHF.

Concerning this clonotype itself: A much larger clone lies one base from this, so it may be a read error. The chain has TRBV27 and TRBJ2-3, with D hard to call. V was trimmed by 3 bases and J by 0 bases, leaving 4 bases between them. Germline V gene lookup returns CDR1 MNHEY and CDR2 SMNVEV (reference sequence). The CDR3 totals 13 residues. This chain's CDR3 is CASSFYSTDTQYF. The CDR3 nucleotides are TGTGCCAGCAGTTTTTATAGCACAGATACGCAGTATTTT.

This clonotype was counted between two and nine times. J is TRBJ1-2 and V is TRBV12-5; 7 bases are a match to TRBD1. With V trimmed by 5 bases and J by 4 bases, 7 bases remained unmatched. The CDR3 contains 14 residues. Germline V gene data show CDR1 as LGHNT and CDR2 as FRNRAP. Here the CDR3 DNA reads TGTGCTAGTGGTCCACCGAAGGGGGCCTATGGCTACACCTTC. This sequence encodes CASGPPKGAYGYTF. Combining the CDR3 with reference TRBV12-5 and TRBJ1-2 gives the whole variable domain DARVTQTPRHKVTEMGQEVTMRCQPILGHNTVFWYRQTMMQGLELLAYFRNRAPLDDSGMPKDRFSAEMPDATLATLKIQPSEPRDSAVYFCASGPPKGAYGYTFGSGTRLTVV.

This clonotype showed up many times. The CDR3 region has the DNA TGTGCCAGCAGCTTAATTTTTGGGCTCTACAATGAGCAGTTCTTC. Translated: CASSLIFGLYNEQFF. The chain is built from TRBV11-3 and TRBJ2-1, with no clear D. V was clipped by 2 bases and J by 3 bases, with 11 bases between them. There are 15 residues in the CDR3. CDR1 and CDR2 from the germline V gene are SGHNT and YENEEA.

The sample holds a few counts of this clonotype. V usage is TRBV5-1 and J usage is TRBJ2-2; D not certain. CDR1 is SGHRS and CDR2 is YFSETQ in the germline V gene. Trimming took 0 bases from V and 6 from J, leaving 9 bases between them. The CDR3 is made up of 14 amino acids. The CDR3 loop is CASSLEGGPGELFF. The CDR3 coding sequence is TGCGCCAGCAGCTTGGAGGGCGGCCCCGGGGAGCTGTTTTTT. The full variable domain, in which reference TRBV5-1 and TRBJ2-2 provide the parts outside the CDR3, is KAGVTQTPRYLIKTRGQQVTLSCSPISGHRSVSWYQQTPGQGLQFLFEYFSETQRNKGNFPGRFSGRQFSNSRSEMNVSTLELGDSALYLCASSLEGGPGELFFGEGSRLTVL.

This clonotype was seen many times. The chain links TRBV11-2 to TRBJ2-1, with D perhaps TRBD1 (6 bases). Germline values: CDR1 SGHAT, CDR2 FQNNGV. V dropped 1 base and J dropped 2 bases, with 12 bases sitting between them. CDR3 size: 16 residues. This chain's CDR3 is CASSLVLAGAYNEQFF. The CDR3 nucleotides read TGTGCCAGCAGCTTAGTCCTGGCAGGGGCCTACAATGAGCAGTTCTTC.

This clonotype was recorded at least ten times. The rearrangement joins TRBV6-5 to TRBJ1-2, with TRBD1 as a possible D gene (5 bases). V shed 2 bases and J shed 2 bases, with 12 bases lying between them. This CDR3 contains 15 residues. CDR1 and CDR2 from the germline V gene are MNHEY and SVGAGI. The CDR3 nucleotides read TGTGCCAGCAGTTACGTTGGGGGACTAAACTATGGCTACACCTTC. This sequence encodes CASSYVGGLNYGYTF.

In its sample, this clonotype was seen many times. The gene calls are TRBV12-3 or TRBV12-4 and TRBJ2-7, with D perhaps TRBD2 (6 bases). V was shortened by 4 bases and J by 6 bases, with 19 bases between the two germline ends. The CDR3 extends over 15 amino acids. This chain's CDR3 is CASSSSFRGKREQYF. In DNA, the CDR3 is TGTGCCAGCAGTTCTTCCTTTCGCGGGAAGCGCGAGCAGTACTTC.

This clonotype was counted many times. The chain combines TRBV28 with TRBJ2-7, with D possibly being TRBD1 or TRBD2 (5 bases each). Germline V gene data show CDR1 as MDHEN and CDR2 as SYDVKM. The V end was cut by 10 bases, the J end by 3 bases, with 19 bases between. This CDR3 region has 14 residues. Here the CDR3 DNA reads TGTGCCATTACCGGGACCGTAACCAGCTACGAGCAGTACTTC. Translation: CAITGTVTSYEQYF.

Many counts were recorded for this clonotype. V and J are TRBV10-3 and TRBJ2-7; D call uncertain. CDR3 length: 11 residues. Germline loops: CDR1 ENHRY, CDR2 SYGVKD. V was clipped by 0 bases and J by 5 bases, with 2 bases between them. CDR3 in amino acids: CAISESNEQYF. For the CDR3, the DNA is TGTGCCATCAGTGAGTCTAACGAGCAGTACTTC.

CDR3 protein: CASSEGGTSVYEQYF. DNA for the CDR3: TGTGCCAGCAGTGAAGGGGGGACTAGCGTGTACGAGCAGTACTTC. This sequence joins TRBV25-1 and TRBJ2-7, with TRBD2 matching 10 bases. The CDR3 is 15 amino acids. Looked up from germline, CDR1 is MGHDK and CDR2 is SYGVNS. V shed 2 bases and J 4 bases; nucleotides not matched to a gene: 5.

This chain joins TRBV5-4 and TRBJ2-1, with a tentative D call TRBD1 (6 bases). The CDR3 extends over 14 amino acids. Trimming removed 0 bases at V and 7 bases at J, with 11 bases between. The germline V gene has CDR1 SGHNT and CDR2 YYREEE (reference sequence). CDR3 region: CASSLVKGGNEQFF. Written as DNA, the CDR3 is TGTGCCAGCAGCTTGGTCAAAGGGGGTAATGAGCAGTTCTTC.

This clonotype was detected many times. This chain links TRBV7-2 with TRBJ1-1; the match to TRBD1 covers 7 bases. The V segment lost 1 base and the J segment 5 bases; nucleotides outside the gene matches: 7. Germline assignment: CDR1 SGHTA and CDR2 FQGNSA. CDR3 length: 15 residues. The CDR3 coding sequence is TGTGCCAGCAGCTTAGTCTACAGGGGTATGACTGAAGCTTTCTTT. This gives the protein CASSLVYRGMTEAFF.

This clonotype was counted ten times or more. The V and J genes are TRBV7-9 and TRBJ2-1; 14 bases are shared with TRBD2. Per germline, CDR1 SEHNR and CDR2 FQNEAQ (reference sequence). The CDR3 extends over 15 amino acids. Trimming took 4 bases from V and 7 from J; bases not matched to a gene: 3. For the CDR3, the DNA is TGTGCCAGCAGCTCAGGGACTAGCGGGAGAAATGAGCAGTTCTTC. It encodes CASSSGTSGRNEQFF.

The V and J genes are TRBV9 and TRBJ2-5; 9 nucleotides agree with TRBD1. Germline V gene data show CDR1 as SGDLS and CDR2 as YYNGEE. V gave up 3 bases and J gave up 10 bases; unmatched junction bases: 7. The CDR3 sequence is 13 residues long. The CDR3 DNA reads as TGTGCCAGCAGCGCGACTTTGGGACAGGGCCAGTACTTC. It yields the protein CASSATLGQGQYF.

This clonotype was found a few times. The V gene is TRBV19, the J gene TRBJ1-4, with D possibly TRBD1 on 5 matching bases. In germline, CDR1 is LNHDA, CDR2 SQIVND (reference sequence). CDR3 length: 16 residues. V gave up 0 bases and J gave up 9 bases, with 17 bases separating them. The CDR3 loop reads CASSIEVQGMNQKLFF. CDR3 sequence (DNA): TGTGCCAGTAGTATAGAGGTCCAGGGCATGAATCAAAAACTGTTTTTT. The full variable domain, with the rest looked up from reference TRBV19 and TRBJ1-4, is DGGITQSPKYLFRKEGQNVTLSCEQNLNHDAMYWYRQDPGQGLRLIYYSQIVNDFQKGDIAEGYSVSREKKESFPLTVTSAQKNPTAFYLCASSIEVQGMNQKLFFGSGTQLSVL.

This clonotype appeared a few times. CDR3 in amino acids: CASRIREDTQYF. CDR3 bases: TGTGCCAGCAGAATCCGGGAAGATACGCAGTATTTT. This chain links TRBV6-1 with TRBJ2-3, with D possibly being TRBD2 (5 bases). This CDR3 has 12 residues. Deletions cut 6 bases from V and 5 bases from J, with 9 bases between. Germline V gene lookup returns CDR1 MNHNS and CDR2 SASEGT.

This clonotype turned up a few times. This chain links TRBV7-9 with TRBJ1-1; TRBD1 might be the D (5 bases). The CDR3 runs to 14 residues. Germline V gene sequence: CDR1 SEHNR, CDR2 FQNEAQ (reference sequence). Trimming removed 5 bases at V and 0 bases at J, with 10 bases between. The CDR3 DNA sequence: TGTGCCAGCAGCCGGGGGGGATTGAACACTGAAGCTTTCTTT. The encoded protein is CASSRGGLNTEAFF. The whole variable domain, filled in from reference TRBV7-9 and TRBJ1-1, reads DTGVSQNPRHKITKRGQNVTFRCDPISEHNRLYWYRQTLGQGPEFLTYFQNEAQLEKSRLLSDRFSAERPKGSFSTLEIQRTEQGDSAMYLCASSRGGLNTEAFFGQGTRLTVV.

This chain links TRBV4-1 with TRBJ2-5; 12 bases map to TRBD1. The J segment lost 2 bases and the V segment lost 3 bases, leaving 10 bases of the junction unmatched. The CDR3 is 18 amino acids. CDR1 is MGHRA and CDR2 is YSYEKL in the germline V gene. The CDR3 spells CASSHTGTGGDPQETQYF. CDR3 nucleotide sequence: TGCGCCAGCAGCCATACCGGGACAGGGGGCGATCCACAAGAGACCCAGTACTTC.